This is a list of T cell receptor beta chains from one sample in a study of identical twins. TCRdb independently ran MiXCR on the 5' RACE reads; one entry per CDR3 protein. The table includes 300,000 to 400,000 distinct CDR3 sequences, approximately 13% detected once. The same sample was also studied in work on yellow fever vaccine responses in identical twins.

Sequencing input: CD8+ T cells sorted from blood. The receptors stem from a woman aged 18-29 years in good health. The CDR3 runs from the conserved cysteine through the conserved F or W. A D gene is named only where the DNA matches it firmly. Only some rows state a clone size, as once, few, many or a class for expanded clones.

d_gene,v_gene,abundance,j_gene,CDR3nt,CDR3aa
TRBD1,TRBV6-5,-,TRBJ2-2,TGTGCCAGCAGTTTCAAAAACAGGGGAAGTCCCAGCACCGGGGAGCTGTTTTTT,CASSFKNRGSPSTGELFF
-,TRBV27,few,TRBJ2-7,TGTGCCAGCAGCCTGCGGGTTCGGGGCTACGAGCAGTACTTC,CASSLRVRGYEQYF
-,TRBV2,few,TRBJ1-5,TGTGCCACTGGAGGTCGGGGGGGGAGCAATCAGCCCCAGCATTTT,CATGGRGGSNQPQHF
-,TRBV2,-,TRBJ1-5,TGTGCCAGCAGCGACAGGTATCAGCCCCAGCATTTT,CASSDRYQPQHF
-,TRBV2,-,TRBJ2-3,TGTGCCAGCGGGGAGGTGGGCCGCACGGATACGCAGTATTTT,CASGEVGRTDTQYF
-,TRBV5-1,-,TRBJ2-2,TGCGCCAGCAGCTTGGTACACGCGAACACCGGGGAGCTGTTTTTT,CASSLVHANTGELFF
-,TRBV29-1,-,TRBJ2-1,TGCAGCGTTGAATCACGGCAGACAGATGGACTGATTGAGCAGTTCTTC,CSVESRQTDGLIEQFF
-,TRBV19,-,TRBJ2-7,TGTGCCACCTACCGTTGGACAGAGTACGAGCAGTACTTC,CATYRWTEYEQYF
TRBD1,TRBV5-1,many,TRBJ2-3,TGCGCCAGCAAACTCCGGGACAGGGACACAGATACGCAGTATTTT,CASKLRDRDTDTQYF
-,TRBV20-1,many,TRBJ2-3,TGCAGTGCCGGGCGCCTATTCACAGATACGCAGTATTTT,CSAGRLFTDTQYF
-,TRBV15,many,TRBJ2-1,TGTGCCACCAGCAGAGATCTCGGAGTCACGAGGAATGAGCAGTTCTTC,CATSRDLGVTRNEQFF
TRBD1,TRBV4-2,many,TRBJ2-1,TGTGCCAGCAGCCAAGATGTGGCAGGGGGATACAATGAGCAGTTCTTC,CASSQDVAGGYNEQFF
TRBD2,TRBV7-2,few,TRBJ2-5,TGTGCCAGCAGCTTAGGGTGGACTAGCGGGGACCAAGAGACCCAGTACTTC,CASSLGWTSGDQETQYF
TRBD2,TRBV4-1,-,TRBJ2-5,TGCGCCAGCAGCCAAGAGGTGGCATCCGGGGAGGGAGAGACCCAGTACTTC,CASSQEVASGEGETQYF
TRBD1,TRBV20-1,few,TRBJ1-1,TGCAGTGCTAGGGTACAGGGGGCCACTGAAGCTTTCTTT,CSARVQGATEAFF
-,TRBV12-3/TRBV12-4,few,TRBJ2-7,TGTGCTACGGTCGGAAGCTCCTACGAGCAGTACTTC,CATVGSSYEQYF
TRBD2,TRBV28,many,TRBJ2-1,TGTGCCAGCAGGGAGCGGGAGGGCCCCAATGAGCAGTTCTTC,CASREREGPNEQFF
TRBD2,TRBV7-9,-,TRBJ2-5,TGTGCCAGCAGCGCCAGCGGGGGGAAAGAGACCCAGTACTTC,CASSASGGKETQYF
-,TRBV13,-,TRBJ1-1,TGTGCCAGCAGCACCGGGAGGGAAATGAACACTGAAGCTTTCTTT,CASSTGREMNTEAFF
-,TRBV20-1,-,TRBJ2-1,TGCAGTGCCCTGGACAGACACAATGAGCAGTTCTTC,CSALDRHNEQFF
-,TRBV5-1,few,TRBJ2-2,TGCGCCAGCAGCCCAAGACAGGATCGGGCCGGGGAGCTGTTTTTT,CASSPRQDRAGELFF
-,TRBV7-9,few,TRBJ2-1,TGTGCCAGCAGCTTAGCCACGAGATACAATGAGCAGTTCTTC,CASSLATRYNEQFF
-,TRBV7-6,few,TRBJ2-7,TGTGCCAGCAGCCTGGGAAGCCTTCCTAACTACGAGCAGTACTTC,CASSLGSLPNYEQYF
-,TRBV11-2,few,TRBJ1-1,TGTGCCAGCAGCTTTAAGAACACTGAAGCTTTCTTT,CASSFKNTEAFF
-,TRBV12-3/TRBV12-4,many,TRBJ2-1,TGTGCCAGCAGTTCATACACGCAAGAGCAGTTCTTC,CASSSYTQEQFF
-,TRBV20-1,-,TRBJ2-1,TGCAGTGCTAGAGATGTCGCTCAGCAGTTCTTC,CSARDVAQQFF
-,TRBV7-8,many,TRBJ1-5,TGTGCCAGCAGCTTAGGGGATAAGCCCCAGCATTTT,CASSLGDKPQHF
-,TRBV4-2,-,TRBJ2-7,TGTGCCAGCAGCCCCCCAATGGGCGAGCAGTACTTC,CASSPPMGEQYF
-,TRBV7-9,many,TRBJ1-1,TGTGCCAGCAGGGAGAACACTGAAGCTTTCTTT,CASRENTEAFF